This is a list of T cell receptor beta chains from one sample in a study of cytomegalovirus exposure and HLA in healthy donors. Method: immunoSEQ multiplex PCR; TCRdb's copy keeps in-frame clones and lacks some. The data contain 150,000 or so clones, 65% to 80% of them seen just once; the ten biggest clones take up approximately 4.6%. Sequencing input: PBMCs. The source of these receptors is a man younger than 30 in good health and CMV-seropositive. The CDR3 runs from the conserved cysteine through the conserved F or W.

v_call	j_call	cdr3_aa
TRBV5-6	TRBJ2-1	CASSPGTSGLNEQFF
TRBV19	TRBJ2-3	CASSIGSADTQYF
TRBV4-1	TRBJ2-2	CASSQAPLGQGTGELFF
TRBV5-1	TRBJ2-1	CASSLGGQAPRAEQFF
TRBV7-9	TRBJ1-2	CASSLEAGKGYTF
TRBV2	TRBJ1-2	CASSVDSYYGYTF
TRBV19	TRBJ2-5	CASSPGTSGRQETQYF
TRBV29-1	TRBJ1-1	CSVAPQSNTEAFF
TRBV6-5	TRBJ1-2	CASSLGSDGYGYTF
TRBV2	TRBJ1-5	CASRGGTGGNQPQHF
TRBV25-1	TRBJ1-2	CASRGDSNYGYTF
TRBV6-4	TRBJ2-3	CASSEGLAGDTQYF